These 22 T cell receptor beta chains were all obtained from the same sample, sequenced in a study of post-analysis software for immune sequencing data. These receptors have no known antigen. Study observations and caveats: Comparison of patients with controls showed about 5 TRBV segments more frequent in patients, TRBV5-6, TRBV5-1 and TRBV20-1 among them.

TCR beta libraries were prepared from cDNA with unique molecular identifiers. TCRdb processed the PCR reads anew with MiXCR; each CDR3 protein has one entry. This repertoire shows over 700,000 distinct CDR3 sequences, around 27% found once; its top ten account for around 0.55%. The sequenced sample was blood. Receptors originate from a girl between 5 and 17 years old with multiple sclerosis.

The chain joins TRBV27 to TRBJ1-1; the D gene is possibly TRBD1 (5 bases). Looked up from germline, CDR1 is MNHEY and CDR2 is SMNVEV (reference sequence). The CDR3 contains 13 residues. Trimming removed 7 bases from V and 0 bases from J, with 9 bases in between. The CDR3 DNA is TGTGCCAGCACCGGGGGTCTGAACACTGAAGCTTTCTTT. This translates into CASTGGLNTEAFF.

This clonotype was observed a few times. The chain couples TRBV11-2 to TRBJ1-2, with unresolved D. From germline, CDR1 is SGHAT and CDR2 FQNNGV. Between the trimmed V and J ends, which lost 5 bases and 6 bases, there was a span of 10 bases. CDR3 length equals 12 residues. In DNA form, the CDR3 reads TGTGCCAGCAGCGAGAACCGGAATGGCTACACCTTC. Its protein is CASSENRNGYTF.

V usage is TRBV3-1 and J usage is TRBJ1-1, with no clear D. This CDR3 has 15 amino acids. V was trimmed by 4 bases and J by 1 base, leaving 13 bases between them. Germline CDR1 is LGHDT and CDR2 is YNNKEL (reference sequence). CDR3 sequence: CASSLTPSQNTEAFF. The CDR3 nucleotides are TGTGCCAGCAGCCTCACCCCGAGCCAGAACACTGAAGCTTTCTTT.

The chain combines TRBV4-2 with TRBJ2-6; D is perhaps TRBD2 (6 bases). This CDR3 spans 15 amino acids. V lost 5 bases and J 2 bases, leaving 10 bases between the germline ends. Germline V gene lookup returns CDR1 LGHNA and CDR2 YNFKEQ. Written as DNA, the CDR3 is TGTGCCAGCAGCGTCTGGGGGGCTGGGGCCAACGTCCTGACTTTC. This translates into CASSVWGAGANVLTF.

There are a few counts of this clonotype. The chain couples TRBV25-1 to TRBJ1-1, with D tentatively TRBD1 (5 bases). The V gene's germline CDR1 is MGHDK and CDR2 SYGVNS. V was trimmed by 6 bases and J by 10 bases, leaving 18 bases between them. The CDR3 consists of 13 residues. The CDR3 sequence is CASRGGGRLRAFF. The CDR3, as DNA: TGTGCCAGCAGGGGGGGGGGACGGCTGCGAGCTTTCTTT.

Many counts were recorded for this clonotype. The J gene is TRBJ2-1, the V gene TRBV4-3; no clear D. CDR1 and CDR2 from the germline V gene are LGHNA and YSLEER. V lost 0 bases to trimming and J lost 1 base, with 7 bases between them. This CDR3 is 15 amino acids long. CDR3 sequence (DNA): TGCGCCAGCAGCCAAGATGAGTATTCCTACAATGAGCAGTTCTTC. Translation: CASSQDEYSYNEQFF.

The chain recombines TRBV5-1 with TRBJ2-1; D assignment may be TRBD1 or TRBD2 (6 bases each). Germline CDR1 reads SGHRS; CDR2 reads YFSETQ. The CDR3 runs 17 residues. The ends were cut back, 2 bases at V and 0 bases at J, with 15 bases in the middle. The CDR3, as DNA: TGCGCCAGCAGCTTTATGGGGGGCCCCAGCTCCTACAATGAGCAGTTCTTC. It yields the protein CASSFMGGPSSYNEQFF.

The V gene is TRBV2, the J gene TRBJ2-4, with TRBD2 as a possible D gene (6 bases). The CDR3 is 14 residues long. The V end lost 3 bases, the J end lost 0 bases, and 6 bases lay between the germline ends. Germline V gives CDR1 SNHLY, CDR2 FYNNEI. The CDR3 here is CASSEGLAKNIQYF. The CDR3 DNA is TGTGCCAGCAGTGAGGGACTAGCCAAAAACATTCAGTACTTC.

The chain carries TRBV29-1 and TRBJ2-1, with 9 bases identical to TRBD2. CDR1 and CDR2 from the germline V gene are SQVTM and ANQGSEA. The CDR3 length is 17 residues. The junction had 16 bases not matched to a gene; V was cut back by 4 bases and J by 6 bases. CDR3 loop: CSVASSGRGNAVNEQFF. The CDR3 nucleotides read TGCAGCGTTGCGAGTAGCGGGAGAGGAAATGCGGTCAATGAGCAGTTCTTC.

This chain connects TRBV10-3 to TRBJ2-3; 8 nucleotides line up with TRBD2. The CDR3 has 13 amino acids. With V trimmed by 5 bases and J by 4 bases, 2 bases remained unmatched. Germline assignment: CDR1 ENHRY and CDR2 SYGVKD. The CDR3 DNA follows: TGTGCCATCAGTAGCGGGAGCCCAGATACGCAGTATTTT. Its translation is CAISSGSPDTQYF.

The V call is TRBV29-1, the J call TRBJ2-7; D is perhaps TRBD2 (6 bases). This CDR3 has 13 amino acids. Germline CDR1 and CDR2: SQVTM and ANQGSEA. The V end lost 7 bases, the J end lost 5 bases, and 18 bases lay between the germline ends. The CDR3 nucleotides read TGCAGCGCCCGCAGGGAGGCCCCCGACGAGCAGTACTTC. Translating it yields CSARREAPDEQYF.

V and J are TRBV12-3 or TRBV12-4 and TRBJ2-7; TRBD1 matches 7 bases. Germline trimming cut 5 bases from V and 4 bases from J; bases unmatched to any gene: 8. The CDR3 totals 14 residues. CDR3 sequence (DNA): TGTGCCAGCAGTCGCTATGGGACAGTATACGAGCAGTACTTC. The encoded protein is CASSRYGTVYEQYF.

This chain joins TRBV20-1 and TRBJ1-3, with D unclear. The length of the CDR3 is 12 residues. V was clipped by 0 bases and J by 8 bases, with 8 bases between them. Germline assignment: CDR1 DFQATT and CDR2 SNEGSKA (reference sequence). CDR3 sequence reads: CSARETRDTIYF. CDR3 coding DNA: TGCAGTGCTAGAGAGACTAGGGACACCATATATTTT.

The chain has TRBV19 and TRBJ2-7; TRBD2 is a possible D gene (5 bases). The CDR3 has 13 amino acids. Germline CDR1 reads LNHDA; CDR2 reads SQIVND (reference sequence). V lost 4 bases, J lost 5 bases, and 12 bases lay in between. CDR3 nucleotides: TGTGCCAGTAGTAGAAGGACTCTGGACGAGCAGTACTTC. This encodes CASSRRTLDEQYF.

Of note for this clonotype: Being one base from a much bigger clone, this may be a read error. The J gene is TRBJ2-5, the V gene TRBV3-1; D is unclear. Trimming removed 0 bases from V and 11 bases from J, with 13 bases in between. Looked up from germline, CDR1 is LGHDT and CDR2 is YNNKEL (reference sequence). The CDR3 contains 13 residues. The CDR3 protein is CASSQDQDNEQYF. CDR3 coding DNA: TGTGCCAGCAGCCAAGACCAAGACAATGAGCAGTACTTC.

V usage is TRBV4-2 and J usage is TRBJ1-2; possibly TRBD1 for D (5 bases). With 0 bases removed from V and 7 bases from J, the gap between germline ends came to 18 bases. Germline V CDR1 and CDR2: LGHNA, YNFKEQ. The CDR3 has 16 residues. CDR3 loop: CASSQDAAGGRGGYTF. DNA for the CDR3: TGTGCCAGCAGCCAAGATGCGGCCGGGGGACGGGGTGGCTACACCTTC.

V usage is TRBV6-5 and J usage is TRBJ1-6; 7 positions match TRBD1. CDR3 length: 13 amino acids. Germline CDR1 and CDR2: MNHEY and SVGAGI. After removal of 9 bases from V and 9 bases from J, the junction contained 8 bases not matched to a gene. The CDR3 sequence: CARPTGFSSPLHF. The DNA of the CDR3 is TGTGCCAGACCGACAGGGTTTAGTTCACCCCTCCACTTT.

Regarding this clonotype: This may be a read error, as it is one base from a much larger clone. The chain carries TRBV29-1 and TRBJ2-5, with D uncertain. In germline, CDR1 is SQVTM, CDR2 ANQGSEA. Trimming cost V 4 bases and J 4 bases, with 7 bases left between them. This CDR3 is 11 amino acids long. The CDR3 region is CSVVERETQYF. The CDR3 DNA is TGCAGCGTTGTCGAAAGAGAGACCCAGTACTTC.

V usage is TRBV6-1 and J usage is TRBJ2-5; 10 bases are a match to TRBD1. The germline V gene has CDR1 MNHNS and CDR2 SASEGT. V lost 4 bases to trimming and J lost 5 bases; unmatched junction nucleotides: 10. The CDR3 has 16 residues. The CDR3 here is CASSGVGQGFGETQYF. The CDR3 DNA is TGTGCCAGCAGTGGTGTGGGACAGGGGTTTGGGGAGACCCAGTACTTC.

The rearrangement links TRBV5-4 to TRBJ2-1; 7 bases agree with TRBD2. After removal of 4 bases from V and 0 bases from J, the junction contained 10 bases not matched to a gene. The CDR3 contains 17 residues. CDR1 is SGHNT, CDR2 YYREEE, per germline (reference sequence). CDR3: CASSRTLLASSYNEQFF. The DNA of the CDR3 is TGTGCCAGCAGCCGGACCTTACTAGCGTCCTCCTACAATGAGCAGTTCTTC.

V and J are TRBV7-9 and TRBJ1-1; D not certain. CDR1 is SEHNR and CDR2 is FQNEAQ in the germline V gene (reference sequence). This CDR3 has 13 residues. V shed 4 bases and J shed 2 bases, with 8 bases lying between them. CDR3 DNA: TGTGCCAGCAGCTCCCCCTTCAACACTGAAGCTTTCTTT. Its translation: CASSSPFNTEAFF.

This clonotype came up a few times. The CDR3: CTLVLGETQYF. The CDR3 DNA follows: TGCACCCTTGTTCTAGGAGAGACCCAGTACTTC. This chain links TRBV29-1 with TRBJ2-5; D is undetermined. The CDR3 is made up of 11 amino acids. Germline-derived CDR1 and CDR2 are SQVTM and ANQGSEA.